Following are 24 T cell receptor beta chains from one sample sequenced in a study of response to subunit inactivated influenza vaccine. TCRdb re-called the RT-PCR reads through MiXCR, storing one row per CDR3 protein. The sample has approximately 700,000 distinct CDR3 sequences, 11% to 15% seen once. Sequenced here: PBMCs from blood, sampled 14 days before vaccination. The source is a man between 45 and 60 years old who received an inactivated influenza vaccine.

A few counts support this clonotype. The chain joins TRBV4-2 to TRBJ1-4; 7 bases are shared with TRBD1. The J segment lost 3 bases and the V segment lost 4 bases, leaving 8 bases of the junction unmatched. Germline loops: CDR1 LGHNA, CDR2 YNFKEQ. The CDR3 loop spans 16 amino acids. In DNA, the CDR3 is TGTGCCAGCAGCCCGAAGCAGGGGGTCCCTAATGAAAAACTGTTTTTT. Amino acid sequence: CASSPKQGVPNEKLFF.

The chain has TRBV6-1 and TRBJ2-7; TRBD1 aligns across 7 bases. Germline values: CDR1 MNHNS, CDR2 SASEGT. V was pared by 4 bases and J by 0 bases, with 3 bases of the junction left unmatched. The CDR3 has 14 amino acids. The CDR3, as DNA: TGTGCCAGCAGTGCCGGGACAGACTCCTACGAGCAGTACTTC. Protein sequence: CASSAGTDSYEQYF.

The chain uses TRBV7-2 and TRBJ2-6; D may be TRBD1 or TRBD2 (6 bases each). Germline CDR1 is SGHTA and CDR2 is FQGNSA. This CDR3 comprises 18 residues. Deletions cut 1 base from V and 0 bases from J, with 13 bases between. CDR3 sequence (DNA): TGTGCCAGCAGCTTAGGCGGGACAACACTCTCTGGGGCCAACGTCCTGACTTTC. This codes for CASSLGGTTLSGANVLTF. The whole variable domain, remainder taken from reference TRBV7-2 and TRBJ2-6, is GAGVSQSPSNKVTEKGKDVELRCDPISGHTALYWYRQSLGQGLEFLIYFQGNSAPDKSGLPSDRFSAERTGGSVSTLTIQRTQQEDSAVYLCASSLGGTTLSGANVLTFGAGSRLTVL.

This clonotype was seen a handful of times. V gene TRBV4-3 combines with J gene TRBJ2-4, with 7 bases identical to TRBD1. V was pared by 0 bases and J by 8 bases, with 7 bases of the junction left unmatched. CDR1 and CDR2 (germline): LGHNA, YSLEER. The CDR3 is 15 residues long. CDR3 amino acids: CASSQDRGPQYIQYF. CDR3 coding DNA: TGCGCCAGCAGCCAAGATAGGGGGCCCCAATACATTCAGTACTTC.

V gene TRBV4-1 combines with J gene TRBJ2-5, with D maybe TRBD2 (6 bases). With 1 base removed from V and 2 bases from J, the gap between germline ends came to 14 bases. This CDR3 is built from 16 residues. CDR1 and CDR2 from the germline V gene are MGHRA and YSYEKL. The CDR3 nucleotides read TGCGCCAGCAGCCAAGGCGCGCGGGGATGGCAAGAGACCCAGTACTTC. Translation: CASSQGARGWQETQYF.

On this clonotype: The final CDR3 position lacks the conserved phenylalanine or tryptophan, pointing to a likely read error. The CDR3 loop is CASSDMWEHEKLFL. CDR3 coding DNA: TGTGCCAGCAGTGATATGTGGGAGCATGAAAAACTGTTTTTA. The chain combines TRBV6-4 with TRBJ1-4; D not certain. The V gene's germline CDR1 is MRHNA and CDR2 SNTAGT. The V end was cut by 3 bases, the J end by 6 bases, with 11 bases between. There are 14 residues in the CDR3.

This clonotype was seen only a few times. V and J are TRBV14 and TRBJ2-7; no reliable D call. CDR1 is SGHDN, CDR2 FVKESK, per germline. The ends were cut back, 1 base at V and 6 bases at J, with 10 bases in the middle. The CDR3 has 13 residues. CDR3 sequence: CASSQVRMGEQYF. CDR3 in DNA: TGTGCCAGCAGCCAAGTCCGGATGGGCGAGCAGTACTTC.

This clonotype was counted many times. V gene TRBV12-3 or TRBV12-4 combines with J gene TRBJ1-2, with no clear D. Trimming cost V 1 base and J 4 bases, with 4 bases left between them. The CDR3 consists of 12 residues. CDR3 in DNA: TGTGCCAGCAGTTTAGTCTCCTATGGCTACACCTTC. Residues: CASSLVSYGYTF.

Only a few counts were recorded for this clonotype. The chain uses TRBV5-1 and TRBJ1-2, with a tentative D call TRBD1 (6 bases). The CDR3 runs to 14 residues. The germline gives CDR1 SGHRS, CDR2 YFSETQ. V was shortened by 0 bases and J by 6 bases, with 12 bases between the two germline ends. The CDR3 spells CASSLVDRSDGYTF. In DNA form, the CDR3 reads TGCGCCAGCAGCTTGGTCGACAGGTCGGATGGCTACACCTTC.

This clonotype was seen a handful of times. The chain carries TRBV5-6 and TRBJ2-5, with 7 bases identical to TRBD2. The CDR3 loop spans 16 amino acids. V was pared by 2 bases and J by 1 base, with 8 bases of the junction left unmatched. Germline V gene sequence: CDR1 SGHDT, CDR2 YYEEEE. CDR3: CASSFRPASGQETQYF. The CDR3 DNA is TGTGCCAGCAGCTTCCGTCCGGCTAGCGGCCAAGAGACCCAGTACTTC.

This chain uses TRBV28 with TRBJ2-6; a possible D gene is TRBD2 (5 bases). CDR1 and CDR2 from the germline V gene are MDHEN and SYDVKM. Trimming removed 8 bases at V and 2 bases at J, with 25 bases between. The CDR3 is made up of 19 amino acids. Written as DNA, the CDR3 is TGTGCCAGCCGAAGCCCGGGCCCAAGGGAGCTAACTGGGGCCAACGTCCTGACTTTC. This sequence encodes CASRSPGPRELTGANVLTF.

The chain links TRBV28 to TRBJ2-2; D gene unclear. The CDR3 length is 13 residues. V lost 1 base, J lost 8 bases, and 8 bases lay in between. Germline CDR1 and CDR2: MDHEN and SYDVKM. Here the CDR3 DNA reads TGTGCCAGCAGTTTATCGCAGTCTGGGGAGCTGTTTTTT. Protein: CASSLSQSGELFF.

There are many counts of this clonotype. This chain connects TRBV7-9 to TRBJ1-3; D is possibly TRBD1 (5 bases). CDR1 and CDR2 (germline): SEHNR, FQNEAQ (reference sequence). The CDR3 covers 16 residues. Trimming left V 4 bases short and J 1 base short, with 14 bases between. The chain's CDR3 is CASSSGRAWSGNTIYF. In DNA, the CDR3 is TGTGCCAGCAGCTCGGGCAGGGCCTGGTCTGGAAACACCATATATTTT.

This clonotype was observed a handful of times. The rearrangement uses TRBV7-6 and TRBJ2-1; D is possibly TRBD1 or TRBD2 (5 bases each). CDR1 and CDR2 (germline): SGHVS, FNYEAQ. Trimming shortened V by 5 bases and J by 0 bases, and 20 bases separated the two germline ends. The CDR3 spans 18 residues. The CDR3 DNA is TGTGCCAGCAGCCTGACAACCGGGGCGTTCAGCTCCTACAATGAGCAGTTCTTC. Translated: CASSLTTGAFSSYNEQFF.

This chain links TRBV29-1 with TRBJ2-5, with 13 bases fitting TRBD2. This CDR3 region has 14 residues. Looked up from germline, CDR1 is SQVTM and CDR2 is ANQGSEA. Losses at the gene ends were 7 bases for V and 5 bases for J; bases not matched to a gene: 7. For the CDR3, the DNA is TGCAGCGATACTAGCGGGGGGGCCGGGGAGACCCAGTACTTC. It yields the protein CSDTSGGAGETQYF.

In its sample, this clonotype was seen a few times. The chain recombines TRBV24-1 with TRBJ2-7; TRBD2 agrees at 9 bases. This CDR3 is built from 17 residues. With V trimmed by 5 bases and J by 2 bases, 12 bases remained unmatched. Germline V gene sequence: CDR1 KGHDR, CDR2 SFDVKD. The CDR3 reads CATSGLAGDRQTYEQYF. The CDR3 coding sequence is TGTGCCACCAGTGGGTTAGCGGGAGATCGCCAAACCTACGAGCAGTACTTC.

This chain uses TRBV30 with TRBJ2-1; possibly TRBD2 for D (6 bases). The CDR3 covers 14 residues. Looked up from germline, CDR1 is GTSNPN and CDR2 is SVGIG (reference sequence). Trimming left V 0 bases short and J 4 bases short, with 10 bases between. This CDR3 reads CAWSVRGIYNEQFF. CDR3 DNA: TGTGCCTGGAGTGTCCGGGGGATTTACAATGAGCAGTTCTTC.

The chain carries TRBV15 and TRBJ2-7, with TRBD1 identical over 8 bases. Per germline, CDR1 LNHNV and CDR2 YYDKDF (reference sequence). V trimming: 5 bases; J trimming: 3 bases; junction bases outside the gene matches: 6. This CDR3 contains 14 residues. The CDR3: CATSPPGQDYEQYF. The CDR3 DNA is TGTGCCACCAGCCCCCCGGGACAGGACTACGAGCAGTACTTC. The full variable domain, with the rest looked up from reference TRBV15 and TRBJ2-7, is DAMVIQNPRYQVTQFGKPVTLSCSQTLNHNVMYWYQQKSSQAPKLLFHYYDKDFNNEADTPDNFQSRRPNTSFCFLDIRSPGLGDTAMYLCATSPPGQDYEQYFGPGTRLTVT.

This clonotype was seen more than once but under ten times. This rearrangement joins TRBV20-1 to TRBJ1-2; possible D gene TRBD1, 5 bases. Germline V lookup: CDR1 DFQATT, CDR2 SNEGSKA (reference sequence). CDR3 size: 13 residues. The ends were cut back, 1 base at V and 8 bases at J, with 14 bases in the middle. The CDR3 sequence is CSARAAGTLGYTF. The CDR3 DNA sequence: TGCAGTGCTAGAGCCGCAGGGACCTTGGGCTACACCTTC.

Turning to this clonotype: At one of its ends the junction is not consistent with the germline gene, which may arise from a read error. This chain joins TRBV29-1 and TRBJ1-1, with D unresolved. The CDR3 is made up of 14 amino acids. Germline CDR1 reads SQVTM; CDR2 reads ANQGSEA. The DNA of the CDR3 is TGCAGCGTGCGCCCGGCAGCCCTGAACACTGAAGCTTACTTT. Translating it yields CSVRPAALNTEAYF. Full variable domain (missing parts from reference TRBV29-1 and TRBJ1-1): SAVISQKPSRDICQRGTSLTIQCQVDSQVTMMFWYRQQPGQSLTLIATANQGSEATYESGFVIDKFPISRPNLTFSTLTVSNMSPEDSSIYLCSVRPAALNTEAYFGQGTRLTVV.

This clonotype has at least ten counts. The V call is TRBV29-1, the J call TRBJ2-1; TRBD1 or TRBD2 may be the D gene (6 bases each). V was pared by 7 bases and J by 7 bases, with 11 bases between. Germline assignment: CDR1 SQVTM and CDR2 ANQGSEA. The CDR3 is 11 residues long. CDR3 nucleotide sequence: TGCAGCGGCGCGGGACAAAATGAGCAGTTCTTC. Translation: CSGAGQNEQFF.

V usage is TRBV7-9 and J usage is TRBJ2-1; TRBD1 aligns across 7 bases. This CDR3 region has 15 residues. Germline V gene sequence: CDR1 SEHNR, CDR2 FQNEAQ (reference sequence). The V and J ends lost 5 bases and 5 bases, in that order; junction bases with no gene match: 9. For the CDR3, the DNA is TGTGCCAGCAGCCCCACACCGGGACAGAACAATGAGCAGTTCTTC. The encoded protein is CASSPTPGQNNEQFF. The whole variable domain, filled in from reference TRBV7-9 and TRBJ2-1, reads DTGVSQNPRHKITKRGQNVTFRCDPISEHNRLYWYRQTLGQGPEFLTYFQNEAQLEKSRLLSDRFSAERPKGSFSTLEIQRTEQGDSAMYLCASSPTPGQNNEQFFGPGTRLTVL.

V usage is TRBV20-1 and J usage is TRBJ2-1, with 7 bases lining up with TRBD2. Per germline, CDR1 DFQATT and CDR2 SNEGSKA (reference sequence). This CDR3 region has 15 residues. Germline trimming cut 5 bases from V and 8 bases from J; bases unmatched to any gene: 15. Here the CDR3 reads CSARRDYLLKDEQFF. The CDR3 bases are TGCAGTGCTCGACGGGACTACCTACTCAAGGATGAGCAGTTCTTC.

This clonotype was detected a few times. V and J are TRBV18 and TRBJ2-7; 7 bases line up with TRBD1. Germline CDR1 KGHSH, CDR2 LQKENI. The V gene end was trimmed by 4 bases and the J gene end by 3 bases; junction bases not matched to a gene: 6. The CDR3 has 14 residues. The CDR3 region has the DNA TGTGCCAGCTCACTACAGGGGTTGGGCTACGAGCAGTACTTC. Translating gives CASSLQGLGYEQYF.